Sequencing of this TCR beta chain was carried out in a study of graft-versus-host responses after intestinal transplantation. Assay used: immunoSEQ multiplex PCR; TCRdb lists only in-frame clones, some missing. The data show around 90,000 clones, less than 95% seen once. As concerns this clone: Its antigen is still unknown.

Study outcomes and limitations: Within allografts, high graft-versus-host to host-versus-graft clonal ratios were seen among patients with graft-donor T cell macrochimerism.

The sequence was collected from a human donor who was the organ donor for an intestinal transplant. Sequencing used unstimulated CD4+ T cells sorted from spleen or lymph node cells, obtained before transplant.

The CDR3 DNA reads TGTGCCAGCAGCGTAGGGACAGGGAACATTCAGTACTTC. Translated: CASSVGTGNIQYF. The J gene is TRBJ2-4, the V gene TRBV9, with TRBD1 matching over 8 bases. This CDR3 has 13 residues. The V gene end was trimmed by 0 bases and the J gene end by 7 bases; junction bases not matched to a gene: 0. From germline, CDR1 is SGDLS and CDR2 YYNGEE.